Sequencing of this TCR beta chain was carried out in a study of breast tumors, draining lymph nodes, adjacent tissues. Study conclusions and caveats: Compared with basal-like, luminal-like tumors shared significantly more repertoire with nontumor tissue. The data were judged consistent with most tumor T cells coming from lymph node and expanding in tumor. Tumor TCR diversity was below lymph nodes but above nontumor tissue.

TCRdb used MiXCR to reprocess the multiplex PCR reads, holding one entry per CDR3 protein. This repertoire shows about 220,000 distinct CDR3 sequences, 30% to 35% found once; its top ten account for approximately 3.3%. Trimming left V 2 bases short and J 7 bases short, with 15 bases between. CDR1 and CDR2 (germline): DFQATT, SNEGSKA (reference sequence). This CDR3 comprises 14 residues. Samples came from axillary lymph nodes draining the breast cancer. Concerning this clonotype: What it binds is not known. A much bigger clone sits one base away, suggesting this may be a read error.

The sequence was obtained from a female donor with breast cancer. Some clones in this sample may be carry-over from other donors' samples. Specimen: axillary lymph node tissue. The chain couples TRBV20-1 to TRBJ1-5; a possible D gene is TRBD1 (6 bases). In DNA, the CDR3 is TGCAGTGCTAGAACCGGGGCAGGGGTCCAGCCCCAGCATTTT. It specifies CSARTGAGVQPQHF.